A selection of T cell receptor beta chains follows, all from one sample in a study of T cell changes during pregnancy in multiple sclerosis. Repertoires were generated with immunoSEQ multiplex PCR, while TCRdb's copy carries only in-frame clones and drops some. The data show about 39,000 clones, about 88% seen once. The sample in question was CD8+ T cells from peripheral blood mononuclear cells, obtained in the first trimester of pregnancy. These receptors were taken from a female donor with multiple sclerosis, enrolled in a pregnancy study. The CDR3 runs from the conserved cysteine through the conserved F or W. Fields, in order: V gene, clone size, D gene, CDR3 protein. D genes are given only for firm matches. Some rows mark clone size as missing; the rest say once, few, many or name a class of expanded clone.

>TRBV27|.|.
CASSAAAGEFYEQYF
>TRBV4-1|.|TRBD2
CASSQWGGYEQYF
>TRBV19|.|TRBD1
CAGGTGEYNSPLHF
>TRBV6-6|.|.
CASIEPGGYEQYF
>TRBV13|once|.
CASSLFRREQFF
>TRBV13|.|.
CASSLGPDTQYF
>TRBV27|.|.
CASSPGLHTEQYF
>TRBV7-2|.|.
CASSQGVSSGNTIYF
>TRBV27|.|.
CASTWGTSVANEKLFF
>TRBV5-3|.|.
CARSKDSSNQPQHF
>TRBV6-1|.|TRBD1
CASRRATGGDSPLHF
>TRBV14|once|.
CASRDQGSHGYTF
>TRBV7-9|.|TRBD2
CASSSRPGLAGILTYEQYF
>TRBV29-1|.|.
CSVVGANTGELFF
>TRBV4-1|.|TRBD1
CASSQASGTGIYEQYF
>TRBV4-1|.|.
CASRGDGQGYGYTF
>TRBV5-7|.|TRBD1
CASSIRDRTYEQYF
>TRBV15|.|.
CATSRVIQTEQYF
>TRBV7-6|few|.
CASSSLGQPQHF
>TRBV7-8|.|TRBD1
CASSLAPDRNYGYTF
>TRBV2|.|TRBD1
CASSTGEETQYF
>TRBV9|.|.
CASSPAGGVPSYEQYF
>TRBV15|.|.
CATSSGLADTQYF
>TRBV15|many|.
CATSRERGTTDTQYF
>TRBV11-3|.|TRBD1
CASSPAGTGGIQYF
>TRBV30|.|.
CAWSDPRPEQFF
>TRBV7-6|.|.
CASSLNQGALKEAFF
>TRBV9|.|TRBD2
CASSVESGGYNEQFF
>TRBV7-9|.|.
CASSLVGVKLYGYTF
>TRBV27|.|.
CASSLAGQPQHF
>TRBV27|.|TRBD1
CASRSEDRGNEQYF
>TRBV10-3|.|.
CAIAPQGISSYEQYF
>TRBV9|.|TRBD1
CASTGTERGYTF
>TRBV4-1|.|.
CASSQGRWGGTEAFF
>TRBV10-3|.|TRBD1
CAIRTGAGELFF
>TRBV6-4|many|TRBD2
CASSDSGGANEQFF
>TRBV21-1|.|.
CASSARQGRNEKLFF